This paragraph covers one T cell receptor (beta chain) sequence. Its antigen is still unknown. Germline V gene lookup returns CDR1 MNHEY and CDR2 SMNVEV (reference sequence). Trimming removed 5 bases at V and 2 bases at J, with 16 bases between. The length of the CDR3 is 16 residues. The data belong to a study of T cell responses to AZD1222 COVID-19 vaccine. Study findings and constraints: None of the repertoires were sampled until the peak T cell response had passed. Possibly, clonal diversity was underestimated; donors were largely white British and included more females.

The method was immunoSEQ multiplex PCR; TCRdb's version includes in-frame clones alone and lacks a portion of them. The repertoire holds 200,000 to 250,000 clones, with roughly 94% as singletons. This specimen consisted of peripheral blood, obtained 28 days after the second dose of the MenACWY control vaccine. The rearrangement links TRBV27 to TRBJ2-1; TRBD2 might be the D (5 bases). This receptor was identified in an adult who received the MenACWY meningococcal vaccine as a control. CDR3 region: CASSTDYPAAYNEQFF. CDR3 DNA: TGTGCCAGCAGTACCGACTATCCAGCGGCCTACAATGAGCAGTTCTTC.